Presented here are 27 T cell receptor beta chains from one specimen sequenced in a study of T cell changes during pregnancy in multiple sclerosis. Sequencing used immunoSEQ multiplex PCR; TCRdb keeps in-frame clones, though not all of them. The data contain 57,000 or so clones, more than 85% of them singletons. The sample here was peripheral blood, taken after pregnancy. Receptor source: a female donor in good health, enrolled as a control in a pregnancy study.

The V call is TRBV5-1, the J call TRBJ2-5; TRBD1 matches at 8 bases. The CDR3 has 16 residues. J lost 2 bases, V lost 5 bases, and 11 bases had no gene match. CDR1 SGHRS and CDR2 YFSETQ come from the germline V gene. CDR3 bases: TGCGCCAGCAGTCTCCTCTCCGGGACAGGTCAAGAGACCCAGTACTTC. Its translation is CASSLLSGTGQETQYF.

The chain is built from TRBV7-9 and TRBJ2-5, with D unclear. CDR3 length: 15 amino acids. Per germline, CDR1 SEHNR and CDR2 FQNEAQ (reference sequence). Trimming removed 5 bases at V and 4 bases at J, with 17 bases between. The CDR3 coding sequence is TGTGCCAGCAGCCGGTACCAGGATCAGTCAGAGACCCAGTACTTC. It specifies CASSRYQDQSETQYF.

This chain's CDR3 is CATSLDHGRTEAFF. As DNA, the CDR3 is TGTGCCACCTCCCTGGATCATGGGAGGACTGAAGCTTTCTTT. V and J are TRBV6-5 and TRBJ1-1; no reliable D call. Germline V lookup: CDR1 MNHEY, CDR2 SVGAGI. V lost 10 bases and J 5 bases, leaving 20 bases between the germline ends. The CDR3 covers 14 residues.

This chain links TRBV5-6 with TRBJ2-1; TRBD2 aligns across 10 bases. The CDR3 is 16 residues long. CDR1 and CDR2 (germline): SGHDT, YYEEEE. With V trimmed by 4 bases and J by 3 bases, 7 bases remained unmatched. CDR3 in amino acids: CASSPSGGASYNEQFF. Here the CDR3 DNA reads TGTGCCAGCAGCCCCAGCGGGGGGGCGAGCTACAATGAGCAGTTCTTC.

This clone showed up just once. This specimen includes other DNA sequences encoding the same CDR3. The V call is TRBV27, the J call TRBJ1-6, with D tentatively TRBD1 (5 bases). The germline gives CDR1 MNHEY, CDR2 SMNVEV (reference sequence). This CDR3 is 15 amino acids long. V dropped 2 bases and J dropped 10 bases, with 15 bases sitting between them. The CDR3 loop reads CASSLNVQGLSPLHF. The CDR3 DNA follows: TGTGCCAGCAGTTTAAATGTTCAGGGCCTCTCACCCCTCCACTTT.

V and J are TRBV7-3 and TRBJ2-2, with D maybe TRBD2 (5 bases). From germline, CDR1 is SGHTA and CDR2 FQGTGA. The CDR3 is 14 residues long. V dropped 11 bases and J dropped 0 bases, with 13 bases sitting between them. The CDR3 loop is CAGGLLANTGELFF. CDR3 DNA: TGTGCCGGAGGACTTCTCGCGAACACCGGGGAGCTGTTTTTT.

V and J are TRBV6-1 and TRBJ2-5; D unresolved. From germline, CDR1 is MNHNS and CDR2 SASEGT. V dropped 2 bases and J dropped 1 base, with 8 bases sitting between them. CDR3 length: 14 residues. The CDR3 region has the DNA TGTGCCAGCAGTGAATTAGACTTCCAAGAGACCCAGTACTTC. Residues: CASSELDFQETQYF.

V and J are TRBV11-2 and TRBJ2-1; possible D gene TRBD1, 5 bases. With 0 bases removed from V and 9 bases from J, the gap between germline ends came to 9 bases. The CDR3 loop spans 13 amino acids. In germline, CDR1 is SGHAT, CDR2 FQNNGV. The CDR3 nucleotides are TGTGCCAGCAGCTTAGACAGGGAAGGTGAGCAGTTCTTC. Protein product: CASSLDREGEQFF.

This clone was counted a few times. The gene calls are TRBV5-6 and TRBJ1-2, with 7 nucleotides matching TRBD1. The CDR3 sequence is 15 residues long. The J segment lost 0 bases and the V segment lost 9 bases, leaving 11 bases of the junction unmatched. The germline gives CDR1 SGHDT, CDR2 YYEEEE. In DNA form, the CDR3 reads TGTGCCACCCGTGGGGGACAGAGATCTAACTATGGCTACACCTTC. It codes for CATRGGQRSNYGYTF.

The CDR3 nucleotides read TGTGCCAGCAGCTTAGGGGCAGGGCGGCCGAATGAGCAGTTCTTC. It yields the protein CASSLGAGRPNEQFF. The chain recombines TRBV7-3 with TRBJ2-1; D is possibly TRBD1 (5 bases). The CDR3 has 15 amino acids. Deletions cut 2 bases from V and 7 bases from J, with 15 bases between. Looked up from germline, CDR1 is SGHTA and CDR2 is FQGTGA.

J is TRBJ1-1 and V is TRBV7-6; D unresolved. Germline V gene lookup returns CDR1 SGHVS and CDR2 FNYEAQ. Trimming removed 3 bases at V and 5 bases at J, with 10 bases between. The CDR3 consists of 13 residues. CDR3 amino acids: CASSFGGRTEAFF. The CDR3, as DNA: TGTGCCAGCAGCTTTGGAGGGAGAACTGAAGCTTTCTTT.

This chain joins TRBV19 and TRBJ1-2, with D uncertain. V shed 3 bases and J shed 4 bases, with 9 bases lying between them. The CDR3 is 13 amino acids. Germline assignment: CDR1 LNHDA and CDR2 SQIVND (reference sequence). The chain's CDR3 is CASSIGRSYGYTF. For the CDR3, the DNA is TGTGCCAGTAGTATTGGCAGAAGCTATGGCTACACCTTC.

Comment on this clone: Distinct nucleotide sequences in the sample also encode this CDR3. The chain employs TRBV9 and TRBJ2-5, with D possibly being TRBD1 (5 bases). The V gene's germline CDR1 is SGDLS and CDR2 YYNGEE. The CDR3 is made up of 14 amino acids. The V gene lost 0 bases and the J gene lost 5 bases, with 11 bases spanning the gap. CDR3 region: CASSVVGAQETQYF. The CDR3 bases are TGTGCCAGCAGCGTAGTAGGGGCCCAGGAGACCCAGTACTTC.

The chain combines TRBV28 with TRBJ2-7; 7 bases line up with TRBD1. CDR1 and CDR2 (germline): MDHEN, SYDVKM. CDR3 length: 13 residues. V was clipped by 5 bases and J by 4 bases; unmatched bases: 5. CDR3 amino acids: CASSRTGVYEQYF. As DNA, the CDR3 is TGTGCCAGCAGTCGGACAGGAGTTTACGAGCAGTACTTC.

This sequence joins TRBV5-1 and TRBJ2-7; D gene uncertain. Trimming removed 0 bases at V and 6 bases at J, with 7 bases between. CDR3 length: 12 residues. Germline lookup yields CDR1 SGHRS and CDR2 YFSETQ. The CDR3, as DNA: TGCGCCAGCAGCTTGGCCGGAGCCGAGCAGTACTTC. Its protein product is CASSLAGAEQYF. Full variable domain (remainder filled in from reference TRBV5-1 and TRBJ2-7): KAGVTQTPRYLIKTRGQQVTLSCSPISGHRSVSWYQQTPGQGLQFLFEYFSETQRNKGNFPGRFSGRQFSNSRSEMNVSTLELGDSALYLCASSLAGAEQYFGPGTRLTVT.

V usage is TRBV7-2 and J usage is TRBJ1-2, with a weak D call TRBD1 (6 bases). CDR1 is SGHTA and CDR2 is FQGNSA in the germline V gene. Trimming left V 7 bases short and J 8 bases short, with 17 bases between. CDR3 length equals 13 residues. The CDR3 here is CASTQRAGDGYTF. As DNA, the CDR3 is TGTGCCAGCACCCAAAGGGCAGGGGACGGCTACACCTTC. The full variable domain, rest sourced from reference TRBV7-2 and TRBJ1-2, is GAGVSQSPSNKVTEKGKDVELRCDPISGHTALYWYRQSLGQGLEFLIYFQGNSAPDKSGLPSDRFSAERTGGSVSTLTIQRTQQEDSAVYLCASTQRAGDGYTFGSGTRLTVV.

The chain joins TRBV4-1 to TRBJ1-5, with D tentatively TRBD1 (5 bases). This CDR3 contains 14 residues. CDR1 and CDR2 (germline): MGHRA, YSYEKL. Trimming left V 4 bases short and J 6 bases short, with 13 bases between. The CDR3 here is CASSPDSGSQPQHF. The CDR3 nucleotides read TGCGCCAGCAGCCCTGACAGTGGAAGTCAGCCCCAGCATTTT.

The rearrangement uses TRBV4-3 and TRBJ2-1, with 9 bases identical to TRBD1. V gave up 1 base and J gave up 4 bases; unmatched junction bases: 5. CDR3 length: 16 residues. The germline gives CDR1 LGHNA, CDR2 YSLEER. Here the CDR3 reads CASSQGVGQGYNEQFF. The CDR3 DNA reads as TGCGCCAGCAGCCAAGGTGTCGGACAGGGGTACAATGAGCAGTTCTTC.

V usage is TRBV5-1 and J usage is TRBJ1-3; weak D call: TRBD1 (6 bases). Trimming pared 0 bases from V and 4 bases from J, leaving 11 bases between. Germline V gene lookup returns CDR1 SGHRS and CDR2 YFSETQ. The CDR3 has 15 amino acids. CDR3 DNA: TGCGCCAGCAGCTTGGAAACGGGACACGGAAACACCATATATTTT. Its protein product is CASSLETGHGNTIYF.

The V gene is TRBV5-1, the J gene TRBJ2-4; 8 nucleotides agree with TRBD2. V lost 3 bases to trimming and J lost 13 bases; unmatched junction nucleotides: 6. Germline CDR1 SGHRS, CDR2 YFSETQ. This CDR3 region has 12 residues. The CDR3 coding sequence is TGCGCCAGCAGCTCGGGGGGGCTTGCGCAGTACTTC. It encodes CASSSGGLAQYF.

The rearrangement uses TRBV28 and TRBJ2-7, with 11 bases identical to TRBD2. Trimming cost V 6 bases and J 5 bases; bases outside gene matches: 3. The CDR3 runs to 13 residues. Per the germline V gene, CDR1 is MDHEN and CDR2 is SYDVKM. CDR3: CASSSSGRDEQYF. In DNA, the CDR3 is TGTGCCAGCAGCAGTAGCGGGAGGGACGAGCAGTACTTC.

The rearrangement links TRBV6-5 to TRBJ2-5; 9 bases align to TRBD2. CDR3 length: 16 residues. Trimming at V came to 0 bases and at J to 4 bases, leaving 6 bases not matched to a gene. In germline, CDR1 is MNHEY, CDR2 SVGAGI. The CDR3 region has the DNA TGTGCCAGCAGTTACTCGGACAGCGGGGGGCGAGAGACCCAGTACTTC. Translated: CASSYSDSGGRETQYF.

This chain joins TRBV19 and TRBJ2-1, with 8 bases aligning to TRBD2. The junction had 3 bases not matched to a gene; V was cut back by 0 bases and J by 5 bases. Per germline, CDR1 LNHDA and CDR2 SQIVND (reference sequence). There are 15 residues in the CDR3. CDR3 in DNA: TGTGCCAGTAGTATAGATCGGGGGGGAAACAATGAGCAGTTCTTC. Its protein is CASSIDRGGNNEQFF. Drawing the rest from reference TRBV19 and TRBJ2-1, the complete variable domain is DGGITQSPKYLFRKEGQNVTLSCEQNLNHDAMYWYRQDPGQGLRLIYYSQIVNDFQKGDIAEGYSVSREKKESFPLTVTSAQKNPTAFYLCASSIDRGGNNEQFFGPGTRLTVL.

This chain links TRBV11-2 with TRBJ2-5; possibly TRBD2 for D (5 bases). The CDR3 is 11 amino acids. V lost 4 bases, J lost 7 bases, and 7 bases lay in between. Germline CDR1 reads SGHAT; CDR2 reads FQNNGV. The CDR3 sequence is CASSSEGTQYF. As DNA, the CDR3 is TGTGCCAGCAGCTCCGAGGGGACCCAGTACTTC.

The gene calls are TRBV5-6 and TRBJ1-2, with TRBD1 identical over 7 bases. This CDR3 contains 15 residues. With V trimmed by 0 bases and J by 5 bases, 7 bases remained unmatched. CDR1 SGHDT and CDR2 YYEEEE come from the germline V gene. CDR3 residues: CASSLAGTAAYGYTF. In DNA form, the CDR3 reads TGTGCCAGCAGCTTGGCCGGGACAGCGGCTTATGGCTACACCTTC.

This clone appeared a single time. The gene calls are TRBV18 and TRBJ2-5; D call uncertain. This CDR3 region has 13 residues. Looked up from germline, CDR1 is KGHSH and CDR2 is LQKENI. V was cut by 6 bases and J by 4 bases, with 12 bases left in between. The CDR3 DNA follows: TGTGCCAGCTCCCCTGTCTCTCGAGAGACCCAGTACTTC. Translating gives CASSPVSRETQYF.

This clone has a handful of counts. The rearrangement uses TRBV6-5 and TRBJ2-4; the match to TRBD1 covers 8 bases. The CDR3 is made up of 15 amino acids. V gave up 5 bases and J gave up 6 bases; unmatched junction bases: 9. CDR1 is MNHEY and CDR2 is SVGAGI in the germline V gene. Here the CDR3 DNA reads TGTGCCAGCAGTCCCACCGACAGGGGAGGAAACATTCAGTACTTC. It yields the protein CASSPTDRGGNIQYF.